This T cell receptor (beta chain) was sequenced in a study of cytomegalovirus exposure and HLA in healthy donors. The CDR3 consists of 16 residues. Both 60 Vbeta primers and 13 Jbeta primers went into the PCR. Only in-frame clones appear in the TCRdb table, and some are missing; sequencing was by immunoSEQ multiplex PCR. The sample holds some 76,000 clones, 78% seen once. Comments on this clone: Its antigen is undetermined.

Study-level points and caveats: A later analysis linked a missense DCLRE1C variant to TCR beta V- and J-gene trimming. The classifier was said to identify cytomegalovirus status with high specificity and sensitivity.

This receptor was obtained from a woman between 40 and 50 years old in good health and CMV-seropositive. Sequencing used PBMCs. This chain connects TRBV21-1 to TRBJ2-2; TRBD2 was called by the table and not checked on the DNA. TRBV21-1 is listed as a pseudogene. The CDR3 here is CAGISGETTNTGELFF. The CDR3 DNA is TGTGCCGGCATTAGCGGGGAGACAACGAACACCGGGGAGCTGTTTTTT.